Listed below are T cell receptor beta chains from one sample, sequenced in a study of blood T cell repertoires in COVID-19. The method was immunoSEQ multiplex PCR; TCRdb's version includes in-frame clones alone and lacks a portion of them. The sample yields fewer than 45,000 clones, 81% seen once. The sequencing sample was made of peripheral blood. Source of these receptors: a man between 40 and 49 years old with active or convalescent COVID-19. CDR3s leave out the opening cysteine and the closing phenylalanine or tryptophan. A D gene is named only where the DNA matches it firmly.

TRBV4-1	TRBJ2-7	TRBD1	ASSRDRTYEQY
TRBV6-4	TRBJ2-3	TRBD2	ASRLAGPTDTQY
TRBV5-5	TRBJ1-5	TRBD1	ASSLAFTGGNQPQH
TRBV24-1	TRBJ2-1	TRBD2	ATSDPSGTYIEQF
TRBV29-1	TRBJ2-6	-	SALQGTGANVLT
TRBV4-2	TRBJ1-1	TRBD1	ASSRNTGAGTEAF
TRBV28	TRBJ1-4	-	ASSLDRGTNEKLF
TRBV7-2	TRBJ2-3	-	ASSPSRQARPDTQY
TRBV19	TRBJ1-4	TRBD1	ASWDRGSQKLF
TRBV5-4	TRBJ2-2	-	ASSLGGLNTGELF
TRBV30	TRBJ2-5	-	AWSLIQGGGTQY
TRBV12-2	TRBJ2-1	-	ASRLGGRGYNEQF
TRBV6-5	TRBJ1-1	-	ASSYGQGRGAF
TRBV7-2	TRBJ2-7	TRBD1	ASSPETGPYEQY
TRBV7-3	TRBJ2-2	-	ASSSRENTGELF
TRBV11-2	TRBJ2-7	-	ASSLDLLGREQY
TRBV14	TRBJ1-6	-	ASSQGPARESPLH
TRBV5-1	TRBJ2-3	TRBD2	ASRPGGPTDTQY
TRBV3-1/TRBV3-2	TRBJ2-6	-	ASSQEGAGANVLT
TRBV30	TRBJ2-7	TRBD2	AWMHPRLAGTYEQY
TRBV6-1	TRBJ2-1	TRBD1	ASSDTDRGSYNEQF